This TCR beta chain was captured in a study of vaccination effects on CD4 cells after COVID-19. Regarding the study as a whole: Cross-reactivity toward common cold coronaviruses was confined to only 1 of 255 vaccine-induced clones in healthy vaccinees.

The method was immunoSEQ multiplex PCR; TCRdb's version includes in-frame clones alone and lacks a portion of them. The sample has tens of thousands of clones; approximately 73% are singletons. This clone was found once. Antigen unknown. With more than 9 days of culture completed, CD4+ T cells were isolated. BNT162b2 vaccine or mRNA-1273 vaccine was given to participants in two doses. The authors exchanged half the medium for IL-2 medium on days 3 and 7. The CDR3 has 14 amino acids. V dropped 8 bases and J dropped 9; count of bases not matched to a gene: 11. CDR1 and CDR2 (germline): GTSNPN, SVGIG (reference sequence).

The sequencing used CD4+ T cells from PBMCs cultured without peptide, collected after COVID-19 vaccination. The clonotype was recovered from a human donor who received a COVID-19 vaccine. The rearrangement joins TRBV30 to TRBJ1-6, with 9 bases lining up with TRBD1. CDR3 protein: CAGTPGQGISPLHF. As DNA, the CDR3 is TGTGCCGGGACTCCGGGACAGGGCATTTCACCCCTCCACTTT.